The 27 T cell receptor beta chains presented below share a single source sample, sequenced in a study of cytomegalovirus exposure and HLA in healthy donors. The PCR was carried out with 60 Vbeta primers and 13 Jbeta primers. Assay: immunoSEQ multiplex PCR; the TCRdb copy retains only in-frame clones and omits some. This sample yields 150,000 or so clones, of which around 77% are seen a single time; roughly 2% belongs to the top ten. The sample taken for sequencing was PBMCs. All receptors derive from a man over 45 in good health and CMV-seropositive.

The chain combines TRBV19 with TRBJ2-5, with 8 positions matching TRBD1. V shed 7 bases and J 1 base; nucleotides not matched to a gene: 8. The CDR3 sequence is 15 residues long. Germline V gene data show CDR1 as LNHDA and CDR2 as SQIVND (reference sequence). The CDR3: CASKDLRGPQETQYF. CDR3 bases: TGTGCCAGTAAAGACCTCAGGGGGCCCCAAGAGACCCAGTACTTC.

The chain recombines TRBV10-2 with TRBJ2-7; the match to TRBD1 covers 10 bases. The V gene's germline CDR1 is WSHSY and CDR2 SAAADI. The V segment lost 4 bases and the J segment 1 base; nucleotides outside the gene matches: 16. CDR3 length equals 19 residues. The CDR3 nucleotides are TGCGCCAGCAGTGGGTTTACCGGGACAGGGGCAGTTGGATCCTACGAGCAGTACTTC. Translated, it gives CASSGFTGTGAVGSYEQYF.

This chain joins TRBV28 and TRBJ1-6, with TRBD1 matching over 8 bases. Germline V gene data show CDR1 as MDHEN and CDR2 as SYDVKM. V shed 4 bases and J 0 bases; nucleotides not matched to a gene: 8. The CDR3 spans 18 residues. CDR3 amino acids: CASSSPGQDISYNSPLHF. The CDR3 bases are TGTGCCAGCAGTTCGCCGGGACAGGACATCTCCTATAATTCACCCCTCCACTTT.

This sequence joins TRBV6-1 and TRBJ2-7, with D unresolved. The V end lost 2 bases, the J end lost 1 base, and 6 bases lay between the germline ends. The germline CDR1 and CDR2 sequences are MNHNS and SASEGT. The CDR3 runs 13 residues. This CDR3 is CASSESLSYEQYF. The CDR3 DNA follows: TGTGCCAGCAGTGAATCCCTTTCCTACGAGCAGTACTTC.

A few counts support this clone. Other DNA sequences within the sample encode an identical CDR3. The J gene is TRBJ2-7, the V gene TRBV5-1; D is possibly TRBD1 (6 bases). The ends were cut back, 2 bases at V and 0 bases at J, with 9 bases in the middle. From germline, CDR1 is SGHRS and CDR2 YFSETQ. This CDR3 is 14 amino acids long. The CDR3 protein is CASSLRTDSYEQYF. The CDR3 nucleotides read TGCGCCAGCAGCTTAAGGACAGACTCCTACGAGCAGTACTTC. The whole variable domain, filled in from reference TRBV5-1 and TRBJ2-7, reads KAGVTQTPRYLIKTRGQQVTLSCSPISGHRSVSWYQQTPGQGLQFLFEYFSETQRNKGNFPGRFSGRQFSNSRSEMNVSTLELGDSALYLCASSLRTDSYEQYFGPGTRLTVT.

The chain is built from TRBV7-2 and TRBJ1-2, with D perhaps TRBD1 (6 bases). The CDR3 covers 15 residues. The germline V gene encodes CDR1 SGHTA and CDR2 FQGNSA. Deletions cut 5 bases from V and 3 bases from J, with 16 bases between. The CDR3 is CASSPWTVRDYGYTF. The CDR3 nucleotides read TGTGCCAGCAGCCCATGGACAGTACGGGACTATGGCTACACCTTC.

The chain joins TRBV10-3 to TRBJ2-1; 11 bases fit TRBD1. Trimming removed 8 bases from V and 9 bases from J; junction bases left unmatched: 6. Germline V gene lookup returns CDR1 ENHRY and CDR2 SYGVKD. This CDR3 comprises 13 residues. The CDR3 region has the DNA TGTGCCATCGCCGGACAGGGGGCTGGTGAGCAGTTCTTC. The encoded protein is CAIAGQGAGEQFF.

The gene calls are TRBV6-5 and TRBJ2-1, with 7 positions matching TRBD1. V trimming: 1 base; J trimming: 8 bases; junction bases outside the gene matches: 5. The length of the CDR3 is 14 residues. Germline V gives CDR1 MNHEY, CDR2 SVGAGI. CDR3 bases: TGTGCCAGCAGTTACTTCACAGGGGTGGATGAGCAGTTCTTC. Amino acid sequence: CASSYFTGVDEQFF.

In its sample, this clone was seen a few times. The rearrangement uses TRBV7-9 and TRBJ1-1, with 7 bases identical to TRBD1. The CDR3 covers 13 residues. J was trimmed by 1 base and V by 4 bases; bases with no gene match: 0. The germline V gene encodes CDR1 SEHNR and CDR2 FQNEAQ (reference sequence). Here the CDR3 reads CASSWDRNTEAFF. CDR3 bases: TGTGCCAGCAGCTGGGACAGGAACACTGAAGCTTTCTTT.

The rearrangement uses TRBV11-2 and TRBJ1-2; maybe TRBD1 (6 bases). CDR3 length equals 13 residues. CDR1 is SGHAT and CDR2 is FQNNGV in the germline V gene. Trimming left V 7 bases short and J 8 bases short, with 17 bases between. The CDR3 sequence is CASTVGQARGYTF. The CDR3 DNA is TGTGCCAGCACCGTGGGACAAGCTAGGGGCTACACCTTC. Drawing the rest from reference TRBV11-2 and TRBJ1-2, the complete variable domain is EAGVAQSPRYKIIEKRQSVAFWCNPISGHATLYWYQQILGQGPKLLIQFQNNGVVDDSQLPKDRFSAERLKGVDSTLKIQPAKLEDSAVYLCASTVGQARGYTFGSGTRLTVV.

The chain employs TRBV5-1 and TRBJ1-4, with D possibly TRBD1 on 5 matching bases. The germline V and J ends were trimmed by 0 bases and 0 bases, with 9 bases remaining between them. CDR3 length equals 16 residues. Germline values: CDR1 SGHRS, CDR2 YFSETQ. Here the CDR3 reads CASSLGRTSTNEKLFF. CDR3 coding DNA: TGCGCCAGCAGCTTGGGCCGGACATCAACTAATGAAAAACTGTTTTTT.

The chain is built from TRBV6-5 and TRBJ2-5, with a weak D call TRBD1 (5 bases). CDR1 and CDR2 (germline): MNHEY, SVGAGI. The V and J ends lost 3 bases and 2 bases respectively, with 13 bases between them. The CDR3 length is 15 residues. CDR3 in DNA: TGTGCCAGCAGTTATCAGGGCAGCCCTCAAGAGACCCAGTACTTC. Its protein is CASSYQGSPQETQYF.

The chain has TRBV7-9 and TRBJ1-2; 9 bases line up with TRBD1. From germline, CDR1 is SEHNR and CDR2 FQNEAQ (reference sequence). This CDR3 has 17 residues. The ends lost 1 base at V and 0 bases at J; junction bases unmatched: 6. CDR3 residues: CASSLGDREYTNYGYTF. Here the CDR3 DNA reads TGTGCCAGCAGCTTAGGGGACAGGGAATATACTAACTATGGCTACACCTTC.

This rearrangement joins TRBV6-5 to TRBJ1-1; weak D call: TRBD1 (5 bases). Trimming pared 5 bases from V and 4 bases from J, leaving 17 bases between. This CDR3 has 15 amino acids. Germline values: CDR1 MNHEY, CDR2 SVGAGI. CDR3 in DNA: TGTGCCAGCAGTCCCCAAGGTTCAGGGTTCACTGAAGCTTTCTTT. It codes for CASSPQGSGFTEAFF.

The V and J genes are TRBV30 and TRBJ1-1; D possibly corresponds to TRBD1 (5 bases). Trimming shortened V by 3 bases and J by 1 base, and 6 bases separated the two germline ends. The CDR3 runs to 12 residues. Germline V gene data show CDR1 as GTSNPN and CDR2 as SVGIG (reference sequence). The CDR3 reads CAWRQANTEAFF. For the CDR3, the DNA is TGTGCCTGGAGACAGGCGAACACTGAAGCTTTCTTT.

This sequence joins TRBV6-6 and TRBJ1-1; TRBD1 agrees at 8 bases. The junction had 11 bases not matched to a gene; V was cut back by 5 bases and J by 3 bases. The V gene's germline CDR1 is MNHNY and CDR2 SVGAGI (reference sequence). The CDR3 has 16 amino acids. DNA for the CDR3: TGTGCCAGCAGTGCGACTATGGGGACAGGCGACACTGAAGCTTTCTTT. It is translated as CASSATMGTGDTEAFF.

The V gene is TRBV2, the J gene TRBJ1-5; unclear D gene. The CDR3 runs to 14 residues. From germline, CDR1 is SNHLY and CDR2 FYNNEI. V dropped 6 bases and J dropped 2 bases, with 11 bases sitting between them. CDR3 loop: CASRIESGNQPQHF. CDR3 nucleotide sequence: TGTGCCAGCAGGATAGAAAGTGGCAATCAGCCCCAGCATTTT.

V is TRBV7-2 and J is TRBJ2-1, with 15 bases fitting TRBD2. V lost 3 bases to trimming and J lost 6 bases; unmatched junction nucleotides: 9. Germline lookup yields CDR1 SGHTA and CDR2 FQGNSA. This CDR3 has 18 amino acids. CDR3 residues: CASSLWGLAGGQGNEQFF. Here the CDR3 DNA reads TGTGCCAGCAGCTTGTGGGGACTAGCGGGGGGTCAAGGCAATGAGCAGTTCTTC.

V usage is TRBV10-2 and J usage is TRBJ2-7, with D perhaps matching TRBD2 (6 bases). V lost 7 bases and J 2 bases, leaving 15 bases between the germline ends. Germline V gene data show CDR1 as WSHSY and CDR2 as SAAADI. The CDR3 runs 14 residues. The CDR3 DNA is TGCGCCAGCAACGGGGGAGGCGACGCCTACGAGCAGTACTTC. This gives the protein CASNGGGDAYEQYF.

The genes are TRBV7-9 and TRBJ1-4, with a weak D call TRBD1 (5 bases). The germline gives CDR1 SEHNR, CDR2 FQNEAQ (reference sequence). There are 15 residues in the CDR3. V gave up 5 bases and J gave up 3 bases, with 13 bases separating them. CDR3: CASSLEGVSNEKLFF. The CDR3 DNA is TGTGCCAGCAGCCTTGAAGGGGTATCTAATGAAAAACTGTTTTTT.

CDR3: CASSARVQYNEKLFF. CDR3 DNA sequence: TGTGCCAGCAGTGCCCGTGTACAGTATAATGAAAAACTGTTTTTT. The rearrangement joins TRBV11-2 to TRBJ1-4; D remains ambiguous. CDR1 SGHAT and CDR2 FQNNGV come from the germline V gene. The CDR3 extends over 15 amino acids. Trimming left V 6 bases short and J 4 bases short, with 15 bases between.

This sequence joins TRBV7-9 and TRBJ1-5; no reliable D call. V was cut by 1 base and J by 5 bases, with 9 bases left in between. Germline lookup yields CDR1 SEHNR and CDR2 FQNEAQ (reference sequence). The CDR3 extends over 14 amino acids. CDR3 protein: CASSLGQAHQPQHF. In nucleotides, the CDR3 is TGTGCCAGCAGCTTAGGTCAGGCCCATCAGCCCCAGCATTTT.

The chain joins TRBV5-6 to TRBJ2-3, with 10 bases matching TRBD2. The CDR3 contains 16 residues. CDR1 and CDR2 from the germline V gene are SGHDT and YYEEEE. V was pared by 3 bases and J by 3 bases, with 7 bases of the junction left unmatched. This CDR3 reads CASSSLAGELTDTQYF. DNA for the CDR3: TGTGCCAGCAGCTCGCTAGCGGGGGAATTGACAGATACGCAGTATTTT.

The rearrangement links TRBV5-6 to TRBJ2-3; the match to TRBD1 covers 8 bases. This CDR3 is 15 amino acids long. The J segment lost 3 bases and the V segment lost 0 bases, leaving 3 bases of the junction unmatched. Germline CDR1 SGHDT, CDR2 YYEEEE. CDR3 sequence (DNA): TGTGCCAGCAGCTTGGGTACAGGGGGGACAGATACGCAGTATTTT. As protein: CASSLGTGGTDTQYF.

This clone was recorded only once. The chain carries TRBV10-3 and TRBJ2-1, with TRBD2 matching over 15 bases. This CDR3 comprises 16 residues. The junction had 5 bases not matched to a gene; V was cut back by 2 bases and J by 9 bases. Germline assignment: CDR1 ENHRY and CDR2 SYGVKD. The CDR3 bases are TGTGCCATCAGTGAGCGGGGGACTAGCGGGGGGTTTGAGCAGTTCTTC. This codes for CAISERGTSGGFEQFF.

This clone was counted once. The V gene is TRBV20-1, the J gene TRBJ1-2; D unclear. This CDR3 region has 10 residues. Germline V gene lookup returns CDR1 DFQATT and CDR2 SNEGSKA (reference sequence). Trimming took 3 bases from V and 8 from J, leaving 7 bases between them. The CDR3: CSASSGGYTF. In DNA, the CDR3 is TGCAGTGCTAGTTCGGGGGGCTACACCTTC.

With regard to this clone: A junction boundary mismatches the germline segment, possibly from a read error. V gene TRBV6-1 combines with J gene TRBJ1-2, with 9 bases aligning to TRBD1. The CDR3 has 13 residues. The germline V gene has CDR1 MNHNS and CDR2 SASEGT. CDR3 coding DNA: TGTGCCAGCAGGGAAGGGACAGGGACTGGCTACACCTTC. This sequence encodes CASREGTGTGYTF.